This passage covers 3 T cell receptor beta chains from one sample sequenced in a study of human T cells and chemical hapten exposure. TCRdb processed the RACE reads anew with MiXCR; each CDR3 protein has one entry. The sample lists roughly 90,000 distinct CDR3 sequences, roughly a tenth occurring once. Noted time point: pre-sensitization, week 0. Treatment noted: therapeutic diphenylcyclopropenone sensitization with weekly scalp DPC. Source: whole blood, taken in connection with sensitization to the hapten diphenylcyclopropenone (DPC). Source of these receptors: a middle-aged woman with alopecia areata. Some clones in this sample may be carry-over from other donors' samples.

Note on this clonotype: This may be a read error, as it is one base from a much larger clone. The chain joins TRBV10-3 to TRBJ2-3; the match to TRBD2 covers 8 bases. CDR1 and CDR2 (germline): ENHRY, SYGVKD. This CDR3 comprises 11 residues. CDR3 sequence: CAGGGRDMQYF. The CDR3 DNA sequence: TGTGCCGGCGGGGGGAGAGATATGCAGTATTTT.

The chain employs TRBV10-3 and TRBJ1-1; no firm D call. CDR3 length: 16 amino acids. V dropped 0 bases and J dropped 4 bases, with 15 bases sitting between them. Germline CDR1 ENHRY, CDR2 SYGVKD. The CDR3 protein is CAISESKGPGSTEAFF. CDR3 coding DNA: TGTGCCATCAGTGAGTCGAAAGGACCCGGGTCCACTGAAGCTTTCTTT.

This chain connects TRBV27 to TRBJ1-2; no reliable D call. The V end lost 5 bases, the J end lost 2 bases, and 9 bases lay between the germline ends. CDR1 and CDR2 (germline): MNHEY, SMNVEV (reference sequence). The CDR3 has 13 amino acids. The CDR3 loop reads CASSPLPNYGYTF. CDR3 coding DNA: TGTGCCAGCAGTCCCCTCCCAAACTATGGCTACACCTTC.